The 30 T cell receptor beta chains below were found in one sample sequenced in a study of response to subunit inactivated influenza vaccine. Each CDR3 protein gets one entry after TCRdb re-called the RT-PCR reads with MiXCR. This table holds approximately 530,000 distinct CDR3 sequences, less than 10% found once. The sequencing here drew on PBMCs from blood, taken around 25 months after vaccination. The receptor set was obtained from a man aged 50 to 69 who received an inactivated influenza vaccine.

This clonotype was detected once. Its ends do not fully match the called genes, so a read error is possible. The chain couples TRBV11-1 to TRBJ2-6; TRBD1 matches 8 bases. The germline V gene has CDR1 SGHAT and CDR2 FQDESV (reference sequence). This CDR3 region has 18 residues. CDR3 sequence reads: CASSFFGQGLSGANVLIF. As DNA, the CDR3 is TGTGCCAGCAGCTTCTTTGGACAGGGTTTATCTGGGGCCAACGTCCTGATTTTC.

This chain connects TRBV4-2 to TRBJ2-1, with a tentative D call TRBD2 (5 bases). The CDR3 runs 17 residues. CDR1 and CDR2 from the germline V gene are LGHNA and YNFKEQ. V gave up 0 bases and J gave up 1 base, with 13 bases separating them. CDR3 nucleotide sequence: TGTGCCAGCAGCCAAGATTTGGCGGGCCCATCCTACAATGAGCAGTTCTTC. Protein product: CASSQDLAGPSYNEQFF.

This clonotype was seen a few times. A junction boundary mismatches the germline segment, possibly from a read error. The rearrangement uses TRBV7-9 and TRBJ2-7; 8 positions agree with TRBD2. Germline CDR1 is SEHNR and CDR2 is FQNEAQ (reference sequence). This CDR3 has 17 amino acids. CDR3 protein: CASSLAGLSGEAYEQYF. The CDR3 nucleotides are TGTGCCAGCAGTTTAGCCGGCCTTAGCGGGGAGGCCTACGAGCAGTACTTC.

This clonotype was counted a few times. CDR3 sequence: CASSQGDRLEQYF. DNA of the CDR3: TGTGCCAGCAGCCAAGGGGACAGGCTCGAGCAGTACTTC. The chain joins TRBV3-1 to TRBJ2-7, with 8 nucleotides matching TRBD1. V trimming: 1 base; J trimming: 6 bases; junction bases outside the gene matches: 2. Germline V gene data show CDR1 as LGHDT and CDR2 as YNNKEL (reference sequence). The CDR3 length is 13 residues.

This clonotype was counted between two and nine times. The rearrangement links TRBV20-1 to TRBJ2-5; D uncertain. Germline assignment: CDR1 DFQATT and CDR2 SNEGSKA (reference sequence). Trimming left V 2 bases short and J 4 bases short, with 8 bases between. The CDR3 is 12 amino acids. The CDR3 DNA is TGCAGTGCTAGACTTCACGGAGAGACCCAGTACTTC. Protein product: CSARLHGETQYF.

This clonotype was detected many times. This sequence joins TRBV12-3 or TRBV12-4 and TRBJ1-2; D is undetermined. The length of the CDR3 is 12 residues. V lost 5 bases and J 4 bases, leaving 8 bases between the germline ends. The CDR3 here is CASSPAFYGYTF. DNA of the CDR3: TGTGCCAGCAGTCCAGCCTTCTATGGCTACACCTTC.

This clonotype was counted a few times. This chain joins TRBV7-2 and TRBJ2-2; D assignment may be TRBD1 or TRBD2 (5 bases each). Germline loops: CDR1 SGHTA, CDR2 FQGNSA. The CDR3 sequence is 16 residues long. V shed 8 bases and J shed 5 bases, with 21 bases lying between them. The CDR3 loop reads CASLNGNPKGTGELFF. CDR3 in DNA: TGTGCCAGCCTAAACGGGAACCCTAAGGGGACCGGGGAGCTGTTTTTT.

This clonotype was counted at least ten times. V is TRBV6-5 and J is TRBJ1-2; D may be TRBD1 (5 bases). This CDR3 region has 12 residues. Deletions cut 5 bases from V and 7 bases from J, with 11 bases between. CDR1 is MNHEY, CDR2 SVGAGI, per germline. CDR3 region: CASSTQGSGYTF. The DNA for the CDR3 is TGTGCCAGCAGTACGCAGGGTAGTGGCTACACCTTC.

This clonotype has a count of ten or more. The chain couples TRBV15 to TRBJ2-1, with D unclear. The ends were cut back, 0 bases at V and 5 bases at J, with 5 bases in the middle. Germline V lookup: CDR1 LNHNV, CDR2 YYDKDF (reference sequence). The CDR3 consists of 13 residues. CDR3 coding DNA: TGTGCCACCAGCAGAGAGGTTGACAATGAGCAGTTCTTC. Protein sequence: CATSREVDNEQFF.

This clonotype was observed a handful of times. Relative to the germline gene, one junction end is altered; a read error may explain this. The chain is built from TRBV7-7 and TRBJ2-6, with no clear D. The CDR3 contains 15 residues. The V gene's germline CDR1 is SSHAT and CDR2 FNYEAQ (reference sequence). CDR3 region: CASSPTSSGANVLTF. CDR3 nucleotide sequence: TGTGCTAGCAGCCCGACGAGCTCTGGGGCCAACGTCCTGACTTTC.

The chain links TRBV5-1 to TRBJ2-7; D may match TRBD1 or TRBD2 (5 bases each). The CDR3 runs to 14 residues. Trimming stripped 5 bases from V and 2 bases from J, with 14 bases between. From germline, CDR1 is SGHRS and CDR2 YFSETQ. CDR3 nucleotide sequence: TGCGCCAGCAGACTCCGGGACGGGACCTACGAGCAGTACTTC. Encoded protein: CASRLRDGTYEQYF.

This clonotype was found a few times. The chain recombines TRBV10-3 with TRBJ2-1; 10 bases map to TRBD2. Germline assignment: CDR1 ENHRY and CDR2 SYGVKD. Trimming took 4 bases from V and 0 from J; bases not matched to a gene: 0. The CDR3 length is 15 residues. The CDR3 nucleotides read TGTGCCATCAGTGGACTAGCGGGCTCCTACAATGAGCAGTTCTTC. It yields the protein CAISGLAGSYNEQFF.

The chain links TRBV6-2 or TRBV6-3 to TRBJ2-2; a weak D match, TRBD2 (5 bases). The CDR3 extends over 13 amino acids. Germline CDR1 reads MNHEY; CDR2 reads SVGEGT. V was cut by 5 bases and J by 9 bases, with 13 bases left in between. CDR3 region: CASSMAGYRELFF. The CDR3 bases are TGTGCCAGCAGTATGGCGGGTTACCGGGAGCTGTTTTTT.

This clonotype was counted a few times. This sequence joins TRBV30 and TRBJ1-4; TRBD1 matches 7 bases. The germline V gene has CDR1 GTSNPN and CDR2 SVGIG (reference sequence). The J segment lost 5 bases and the V segment lost 3 bases, leaving 9 bases of the junction unmatched. This CDR3 contains 15 residues. CDR3 in DNA: TGTGCCTGGAGCGGGTGGACAGGAGGAAATGAAAAACTGTTTTTT. Translating gives CAWSGWTGGNEKLFF.

There are many counts of this clonotype. The chain links TRBV29-1 to TRBJ2-1, with a possible D match to TRBD2 (5 bases). CDR1 and CDR2 from the germline V gene are SQVTM and ANQGSEA. V lost 1 base to trimming and J lost 7 bases, with 14 bases between them. This CDR3 has 14 amino acids. The CDR3 region is CSVEALLSGNEQFF. CDR3 in DNA: TGCAGCGTTGAAGCCTTGTTATCGGGAAATGAGCAGTTCTTC.

This clonotype came up a few times. The chain combines TRBV5-1 with TRBJ2-5; D remains ambiguous. The V end was cut by 4 bases, the J end by 3 bases, with 13 bases between. Germline V gives CDR1 SGHRS, CDR2 YFSETQ. There are 14 residues in the CDR3. For the CDR3, the DNA is TGCGCCAGCAGCAACGGCGGAAGGGAAGAGACCCAGTACTTC. Translating it yields CASSNGGREETQYF.

There are a few counts of this clonotype. The rearrangement joins TRBV7-2 to TRBJ2-7; D is perhaps TRBD1 or TRBD2 (5 bases each). The CDR3 is 14 residues long. The germline CDR1 and CDR2 sequences are SGHTA and FQGNSA. Between the trimmed V and J ends, which lost 2 bases and 5 bases, there was a span of 13 bases. In nucleotides, the CDR3 is TGTGCCAGCAGCTTACGCAGGGAGAGCCACGAGCAGTACTTC. It is translated as CASSLRRESHEQYF.

This clonotype was recorded a few times. V and J are TRBV2 and TRBJ1-6, with TRBD1 matching 10 bases. Germline V gene data show CDR1 as SNHLY and CDR2 as FYNNEI. V was pared by 7 bases and J by 7 bases, with 7 bases of the junction left unmatched. CDR3 length: 15 amino acids. CDR3 sequence reads: CASNRDRGGNSPLHF. CDR3 coding DNA: TGTGCCAGCAATCGGGACAGGGGTGGAAATTCACCCCTCCACTTT.

As regards this clonotype: Compared with germline, one end of the junction differs, possibly owing to a read error. The chain couples TRBV28 to TRBJ2-2; the match to TRBD2 covers 8 bases. Germline loops: CDR1 MDHEN, CDR2 SYDVKM. The CDR3 contains 17 residues. CDR3 nucleotide sequence: TGTGCCAGCAGTCCTACTAGCGGCCCTGCGAACACCGGTGAGCTGTTTTTT. It yields the protein CASSPTSGPANTGELFF.

There are a few counts of this clonotype. The chain uses TRBV7-6 and TRBJ2-7; weak D call: TRBD2 (6 bases). Germline values: CDR1 SGHVS, CDR2 FNYEAQ. V gave up 5 bases and J gave up 3 bases, with 14 bases separating them. The CDR3 has 14 residues. CDR3 DNA sequence: TGTGCCAGCAGCCCGGGACTCATTGACTACGAGCAGTACTTC. It codes for CASSPGLIDYEQYF.

The rearrangement uses TRBV29-1 and TRBJ2-1, with 12 bases identical to TRBD2. The V gene end was trimmed by 6 bases and the J gene end by 9 bases; junction bases not matched to a gene: 3. Germline loops: CDR1 SQVTM, CDR2 ANQGSEA. This CDR3 spans 12 amino acids. This CDR3 reads CSVTSGSGEQFF. The CDR3 DNA sequence: TGCAGCGTGACTAGCGGGAGCGGTGAGCAGTTCTTC.

This clonotype was recorded at least ten times. The chain recombines TRBV27 with TRBJ2-1, with 12 bases identical to TRBD1. V shed 5 bases and J 8 bases; nucleotides not matched to a gene: 7. The CDR3 is 15 residues long. CDR1 is MNHEY, CDR2 SMNVEV, per germline (reference sequence). DNA for the CDR3: TGTGCCAGCAGTGCCCGGGACAGGGGGCTTTATGAGCAGTTCTTC. Protein product: CASSARDRGLYEQFF.

The table lists this clonotype with a few counts. One end of the junction fails to match germline, which may point to a read error. The CDR3 loop reads CAWSVSGPGLF. The CDR3 region has the DNA TGTGCCTGGAGTGTTTCAGGGCCGGGTCTATTT. The chain carries TRBV30 and TRBJ1-1; D might be TRBD1 (5 bases). This CDR3 has 11 amino acids. Germline assignment: CDR1 GTSNPN and CDR2 SVGIG (reference sequence).

The rearrangement uses TRBV11-2 and TRBJ2-1; TRBD2 aligns across 9 bases. Germline CDR1 is SGHAT and CDR2 is FQNNGV. With V trimmed by 5 bases and J by 6 bases, 8 bases remained unmatched. The CDR3 contains 15 residues. This chain's CDR3 is CASSLVSGGGNEQFF. DNA of the CDR3: TGTGCCAGCAGCCTAGTTAGCGGGGGAGGCAATGAGCAGTTCTTC.

This chain connects TRBV12-3 or TRBV12-4 to TRBJ1-2, with a weak D call TRBD1 (6 bases). CDR3 length: 14 amino acids. V was clipped by 5 bases and J by 8 bases, with 18 bases between them. CDR3 in amino acids: CASSPTGLVQGYTF. As DNA, the CDR3 is TGTGCCAGCAGTCCGACAGGTTTGGTACAGGGCTACACCTTC.

V is TRBV4-3 and J is TRBJ2-1; TRBD2 agrees at 7 bases. Germline CDR1 LGHNA, CDR2 YSLEER. The CDR3 extends over 16 amino acids. The ends lost 4 bases at V and 0 bases at J; junction bases unmatched: 6. CDR3 loop: CASSREGLSSYNEQFF. The CDR3 nucleotides are TGCGCCAGCAGCCGGGAGGGGTTGAGCTCCTACAATGAGCAGTTCTTC.

The chain carries TRBV20-1 and TRBJ2-1, with TRBD2 identical over 9 bases. Germline lookup yields CDR1 DFQATT and CDR2 SNEGSKA (reference sequence). J lost 9 bases, V lost 6 bases, and 15 bases had no gene match. The CDR3 sequence is 15 residues long. The CDR3 reads CSATAGGGAVGEQFF. The CDR3 DNA sequence: TGCAGTGCCACCGCGGGCGGGGGGGCCGTAGGTGAGCAGTTCTTC.

For the CDR3, the DNA is TGTGCCACCAGCAGAGGGGCAGGGCCTAACAATGAGCAGTTCTTC. Protein product: CATSRGAGPNNEQFF. The chain is built from TRBV15 and TRBJ2-1; perhaps TRBD1 as D (5 bases). V lost 1 base to trimming and J lost 5 bases, with 12 bases between them. This CDR3 spans 15 amino acids. In germline, CDR1 is LNHNV, CDR2 YYDKDF (reference sequence).

This clonotype has a count of ten or more. The CDR3 protein is CSAEGGSVYEQYF. In DNA, the CDR3 is TGCAGTGCTGAAGGCGGGAGCGTCTACGAGCAGTACTTC. This rearrangement joins TRBV20-1 to TRBJ2-7; 7 nucleotides match TRBD2. CDR1 DFQATT and CDR2 SNEGSKA come from the germline V gene (reference sequence). Losses at the gene ends were 5 bases for V and 3 bases for J; bases not matched to a gene: 7. The CDR3 sequence is 13 residues long.

The chain recombines TRBV20-1 with TRBJ2-3; no clear D. The CDR3 is 12 residues long. The V and J ends lost 3 bases and 0 bases respectively, with 4 bases between them. Germline loops: CDR1 DFQATT, CDR2 SNEGSKA (reference sequence). CDR3 region: CSASVSTDTQYF. The CDR3 DNA sequence: TGCAGTGCTAGTGTCAGCACAGATACGCAGTATTTT.